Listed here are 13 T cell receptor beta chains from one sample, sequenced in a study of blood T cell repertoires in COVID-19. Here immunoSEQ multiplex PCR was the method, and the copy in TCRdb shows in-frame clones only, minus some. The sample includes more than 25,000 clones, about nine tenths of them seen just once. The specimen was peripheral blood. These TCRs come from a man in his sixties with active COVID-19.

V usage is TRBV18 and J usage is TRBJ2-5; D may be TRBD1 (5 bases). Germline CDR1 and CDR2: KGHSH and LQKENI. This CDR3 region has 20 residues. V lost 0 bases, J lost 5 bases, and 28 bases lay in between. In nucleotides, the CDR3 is TGTGCCAGCTCACCACCGATTCTGCGCAGGGTCGAAGGCGAGAGGGAGACCCAGTACTTC. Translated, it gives CASSPPILRRVEGERETQYF.

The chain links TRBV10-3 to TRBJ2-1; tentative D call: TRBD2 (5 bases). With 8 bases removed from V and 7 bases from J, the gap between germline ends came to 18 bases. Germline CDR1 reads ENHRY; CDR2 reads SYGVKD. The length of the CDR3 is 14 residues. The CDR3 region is CAIGSGTAANEQFF. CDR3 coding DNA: TGTGCCATCGGTTCCGGAACAGCGGCGAATGAGCAGTTCTTC.

CDR3 DNA sequence: TGTGCCAGCAGCCAACGAGGGTTTGGCTACACCTTC. Its translation is CASSQRGFGYTF. The rearrangement uses TRBV3-1 (or the pseudogene TRBV3-2) and TRBJ1-2; D is unresolved. Germline CDR1 is LGHDT and CDR2 is YNNKEL (reference sequence). The CDR3 spans 12 residues. V was shortened by 2 bases and J by 7 bases, with 8 bases between the two germline ends.

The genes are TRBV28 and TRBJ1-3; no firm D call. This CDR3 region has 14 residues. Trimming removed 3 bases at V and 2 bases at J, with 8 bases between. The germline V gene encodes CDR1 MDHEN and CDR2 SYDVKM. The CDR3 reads CASSLFGAGNTIYF. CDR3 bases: TGTGCCAGCAGTTTGTTCGGAGCTGGAAACACCATATATTTT. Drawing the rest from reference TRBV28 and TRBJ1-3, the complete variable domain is DVKVTQSSRYLVKRTGEKVFLECVQDMDHENMFWYRQDPGLGLRLIYFSYDVKMKEKGDIPEGYSVSREKKERFSLILESASTNQTSMYLCASSLFGAGNTIYFGEGSWLTVV.

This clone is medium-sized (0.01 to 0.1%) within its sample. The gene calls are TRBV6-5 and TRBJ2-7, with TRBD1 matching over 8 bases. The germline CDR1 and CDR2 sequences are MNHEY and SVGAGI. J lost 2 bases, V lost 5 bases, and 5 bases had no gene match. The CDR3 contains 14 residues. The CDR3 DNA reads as TGTGCCAGCAGTCCCGACAGGGGACCCTACGAGCAGTACTTC. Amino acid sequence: CASSPDRGPYEQYF.

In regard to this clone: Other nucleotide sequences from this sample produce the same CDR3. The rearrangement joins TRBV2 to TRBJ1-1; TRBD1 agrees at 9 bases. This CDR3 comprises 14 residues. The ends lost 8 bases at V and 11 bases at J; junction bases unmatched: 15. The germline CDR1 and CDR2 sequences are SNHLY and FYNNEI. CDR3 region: CASDIIQGASSAFF. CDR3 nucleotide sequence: TGTGCCAGCGATATAATACAGGGGGCCAGTTCTGCTTTCTTT. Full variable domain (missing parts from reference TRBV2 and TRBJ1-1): EPEVTQTPSHQVTQMGQEVILRCVPISNHLYFYWYRQILGQKVEFLVSFYNNEISEKSEIFDDQFSVERPDGSNFTLKIRSTKLEDSAMYFCASDIIQGASSAFFGQGTRLTVV.

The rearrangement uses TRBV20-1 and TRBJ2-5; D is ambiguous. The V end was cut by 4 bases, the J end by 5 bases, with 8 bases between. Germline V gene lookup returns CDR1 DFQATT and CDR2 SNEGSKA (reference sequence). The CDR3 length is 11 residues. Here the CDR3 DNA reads TGCAGTGCTAATTCTTTGGAGACCCAGTACTTC. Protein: CSANSLETQYF.

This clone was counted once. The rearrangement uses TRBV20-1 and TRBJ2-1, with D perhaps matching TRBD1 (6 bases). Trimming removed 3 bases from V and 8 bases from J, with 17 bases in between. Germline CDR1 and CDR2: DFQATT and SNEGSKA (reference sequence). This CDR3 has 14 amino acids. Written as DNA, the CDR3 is TGCAGTGCTAGTGAACGCCAGGGGATCGATGAGCAGTTCTTC. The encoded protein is CSASERQGIDEQFF.

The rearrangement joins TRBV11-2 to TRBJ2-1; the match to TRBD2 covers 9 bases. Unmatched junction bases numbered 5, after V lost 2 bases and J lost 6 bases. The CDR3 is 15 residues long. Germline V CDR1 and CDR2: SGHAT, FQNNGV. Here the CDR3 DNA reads TGTGCCAGCAGCTTAACGGTAGCGGGGGCCAATGAGCAGTTCTTC. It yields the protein CASSLTVAGANEQFF.

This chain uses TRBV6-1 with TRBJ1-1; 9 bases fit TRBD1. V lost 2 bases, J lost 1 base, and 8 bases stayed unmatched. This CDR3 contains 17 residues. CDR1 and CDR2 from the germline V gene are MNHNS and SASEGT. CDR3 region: CASSEYGRGQGNTEAFF. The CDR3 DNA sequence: TGTGCCAGCAGTGAATACGGTAGGGGACAGGGGAACACTGAAGCTTTCTTT.

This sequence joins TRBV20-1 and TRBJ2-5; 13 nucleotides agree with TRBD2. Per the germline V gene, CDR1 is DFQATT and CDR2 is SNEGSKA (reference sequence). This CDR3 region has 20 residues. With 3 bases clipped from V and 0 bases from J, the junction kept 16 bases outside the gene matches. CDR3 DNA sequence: TGCAGTGCTAGTATCCCTGTGGACCCGACTAGCGGGGGGTACCAAGAGACCCAGTACTTC. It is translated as CSASIPVDPTSGGYQETQYF.

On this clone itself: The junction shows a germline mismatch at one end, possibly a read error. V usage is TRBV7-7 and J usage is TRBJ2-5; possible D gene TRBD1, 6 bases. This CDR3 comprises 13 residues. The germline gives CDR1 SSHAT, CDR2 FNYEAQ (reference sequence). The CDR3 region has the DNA TGTGCTAGCAGCCTGGACAGTAAAGAGACCCAGTACTTC. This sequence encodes CASSLDSKETQYF.

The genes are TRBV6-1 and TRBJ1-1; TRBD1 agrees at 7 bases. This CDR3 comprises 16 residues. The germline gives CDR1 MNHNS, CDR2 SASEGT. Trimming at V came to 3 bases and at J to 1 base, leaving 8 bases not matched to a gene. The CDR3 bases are TGTGCCAGCAGTGACCCCCAACAGGGGTGGAACACTGAAGCTTTCTTT. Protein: CASSDPQQGWNTEAFF.